The 21 T cell receptor beta chains in this list originate from one sample, sequenced in a study of vaccination effects on CD4 cells after COVID-19. Expansion of antigen-specific CD4+ T cells with viral peptide pools was carried out by the ViraFEST assay before sequencing. The culture ran for approximately 10 days, and then CD4+ T cells were isolated. PCR confirmed that the person was infected with SARS-CoV-2 between March and December 2020. Two doses of BNT162b2 or mRNA-1273 vaccine were administered to participants. Which antigens these TCRs recognize remains unknown. TCRdb's table, derived via immunoSEQ multiplex PCR, lists solely in-frame clones and lacks some. The table shows around 15,000 clones, with around 76% occurring only once. The sample was CD4+ T cells from PBMCs cultured with SARS-CoV-2 spike peptides, taken after COVID-19 vaccination. The receptor source for this set is a human donor who had a prior SARS-CoV-2 infection.

The V and J genes are TRBV7-8 and TRBJ1-2; D perhaps matches TRBD1 (5 bases). CDR3 size: 14 residues. Germline V gives CDR1 SGHVS, CDR2 FQNEAQ. Trimming cost V 5 bases and J 6 bases, with 16 bases left between them. The CDR3 DNA sequence: TGTGCCAGCAGCCGTCGGGACCGACAAAATGGCTACACCTTC. As protein: CASSRRDRQNGYTF. Using reference TRBV7-8 and TRBJ1-2 for the parts outside the CDR3, the full variable domain is GAGVSQSPRYKVAKRGQDVALRCDPISGHVSLFWYQQALGQGPEFLTYFQNEAQLDKSGLPSDRFFAERPEGSVSTLKIQRTQQEDSAVYLCASSRRDRQNGYTFGSGTRLTVV.

This sequence joins TRBV5-1 and TRBJ2-5; no firm D call. Between the trimmed V and J ends, which lost 0 bases and 5 bases, there was a span of 5 bases. Germline V CDR1 and CDR2: SGHRS, YFSETQ. This CDR3 is 12 amino acids long. CDR3 in amino acids: CASSLVQETQYF. CDR3 coding DNA: TGCGCCAGCAGCTTGGTGCAGGAGACCCAGTACTTC.

The chain is built from TRBV6-5 and TRBJ1-2; D uncertain. Germline assignment: CDR1 MNHEY and CDR2 SVGAGI. The CDR3 runs 14 residues. V gave up 8 bases and J gave up 7 bases, with 20 bases separating them. The chain's CDR3 is CASGAPRRAGGYTF. The CDR3 bases are TGTGCCAGCGGAGCCCCCCGGCGGGCAGGTGGCTACACCTTC.

V gene TRBV14 combines with J gene TRBJ1-5; 7 positions match TRBD1. The germline CDR1 and CDR2 sequences are SGHDN and FVKESK. The trim removed 4 bases at V and 3 bases at J, leaving 3 bases unmatched. The CDR3 consists of 14 residues. CDR3 bases: TGTGCCAGCAGCCTGACAGGGCCCAATCAGCCCCAGCATTTT. It specifies CASSLTGPNQPQHF. Based on the CDR3 plus reference TRBV14 and TRBJ1-5, the full variable domain is EAGVTQFPSHSVIEKGQTVTLRCDPISGHDNLYWYRRVMGKEIKFLLHFVKESKQDESGMPNNRFLAERTGGTYSTLKVQPAELEDSGVYFCASSLTGPNQPQHFGDGTRLSIL.

About this clone: The sample contains more than one DNA sequence encoding this CDR3. The chain carries TRBV6-5 and TRBJ2-5, with D possibly matching TRBD1 (6 bases). The CDR3 covers 15 residues. Trimming shortened V by 0 bases and J by 5 bases, and 13 bases separated the two germline ends. CDR1 and CDR2 (germline): MNHEY, SVGAGI. The CDR3 DNA reads as TGTGCCAGCAGTTACTCAACAGGGAATAGGGAGACCCAGTACTTC. This translates into CASSYSTGNRETQYF.

The CDR3: CASRVGTGNTIYF. CDR3 coding DNA: TGCGCCAGCAGGGTGGGAACTGGAAACACCATATATTTT. The chain couples TRBV5-1 to TRBJ1-3, with D unresolved. In germline, CDR1 is SGHRS, CDR2 YFSETQ. Deletions cut 5 bases from V and 2 bases from J, with 8 bases between. The CDR3 has 13 residues.

The chain recombines TRBV25-1 with TRBJ2-7; a possible D gene is TRBD2 (5 bases). This CDR3 region has 14 residues. Germline CDR1 and CDR2: MGHDK and SYGVNS. Deletions cut 2 bases from V and 1 base from J, with 9 bases between. CDR3 bases: TGTGCCAGCAGTGAACCGGGGTCATCCTACGAGCAGTACTTC. This encodes CASSEPGSSYEQYF.

Here the CDR3 reads CASVQGRNEKLFF. The CDR3 region has the DNA TGTGCCAGCGTACAGGGGAGAAATGAAAAACTGTTTTTT. The chain employs TRBV6-4 and TRBJ1-4, with TRBD1 identical over 7 bases. The CDR3 is 13 residues long. Germline CDR1 is MRHNA and CDR2 is SNTAGT. The trim removed 8 bases at V and 5 bases at J, leaving 5 bases unmatched.

The chain is built from TRBV7-8 and TRBJ1-5, with 8 nucleotides matching TRBD1. CDR3 length: 15 residues. From germline, CDR1 is SGHVS and CDR2 FQNEAQ. The trim removed 2 bases at V and 5 bases at J, leaving 5 bases unmatched. CDR3 in DNA: TGTGCCAGCAGCTTACATGACAGGGGCGATCAGCCCCAGCATTTT. Translating gives CASSLHDRGDQPQHF. Variable domain in full (rest from reference TRBV7-8 and TRBJ1-5): GAGVSQSPRYKVAKRGQDVALRCDPISGHVSLFWYQQALGQGPEFLTYFQNEAQLDKSGLPSDRFFAERPEGSVSTLKIQRTQQEDSAVYLCASSLHDRGDQPQHFGDGTRLSIL.

The chain links TRBV27 to TRBJ2-1; D call uncertain. This CDR3 contains 14 residues. Trimming pared 5 bases from V and 0 bases from J, leaving 8 bases between. Germline-derived CDR1 and CDR2 are MNHEY and SMNVEV (reference sequence). CDR3 amino acids: CASSALSSYNEQFF. DNA of the CDR3: TGTGCCAGCAGTGCCTTAAGCTCCTACAATGAGCAGTTCTTC.

This chain joins TRBV11-3 and TRBJ1-1; D gene ambiguous. V lost 6 bases to trimming and J lost 8 bases, with 16 bases between them. Germline V gene data show CDR1 as SGHNT and CDR2 as YENEEA. The CDR3 length is 13 residues. CDR3 sequence (DNA): TGTGCCAGCAGAAAAACCCGGCAGGAGGAAGCTTTCTTT. Protein product: CASRKTRQEEAFF.

In this sample, this clone turned up once. V and J are TRBV15 and TRBJ1-5; TRBD1 agrees at 9 bases. Germline lookup yields CDR1 LNHNV and CDR2 YYDKDF (reference sequence). CDR3 size: 15 residues. Trimming removed 4 bases from V and 2 bases from J; junction bases left unmatched: 3. CDR3 coding DNA: TGTGCCACCAGCATTAGGACAGGGGGCAATCAGCCCCAGCATTTT. Its translation: CATSIRTGGNQPQHF.

This chain joins TRBV25-1 and TRBJ1-1, with D possibly TRBD1 on 5 matching bases. Germline values: CDR1 MGHDK, CDR2 SYGVNS. The CDR3 consists of 13 residues. The germline V and J ends were trimmed by 6 bases and 3 bases, with 11 bases remaining between them. CDR3 sequence: CASRTDSYTEAFF. CDR3 DNA: TGTGCCAGCAGAACAGACAGTTACACTGAAGCTTTCTTT.

Note on this clone: At one end, the junction sequence differs from germline, possibly due to a read error. In the same sample, other DNA sequences code for this CDR3. This chain joins TRBV10-2 and TRBJ2-2, with D perhaps matching TRBD2 (6 bases). Germline V lookup: CDR1 WSHSY, CDR2 SAAADI. This CDR3 region has 14 residues. CDR3 in amino acids: CASSESREGGELFF. The CDR3 DNA reads TGCGCCAGCAGTGAGTCTAGAGAAGGAGGGGAGCTATTTTTT.

The rearrangement links TRBV6-2 or TRBV6-3 to TRBJ2-7; D could derive from TRBD1 or TRBD2 (5 bases each). Looked up from germline, CDR1 is MNHEY and CDR2 is SVGEGT. Between the trimmed V and J ends, which lost 2 bases and 6 bases, there was a span of 8 bases. There are 12 residues in the CDR3. Written as DNA, the CDR3 is TGTGCCAGCAGTTACGGGGGAATCGAGCAGTACTTC. Encoded protein: CASSYGGIEQYF.

Here the CDR3 DNA reads TGTGCTAGTGGCATCCAATTTGTCAGGGAGGGTAGCAATCAGCCCCAGCATTTT. Translated, it gives CASGIQFVREGSNQPQHF. The rearrangement links TRBV12-5 to TRBJ1-5, with D perhaps TRBD1 (5 bases). Trimming removed 6 bases from V and 0 bases from J, with 21 bases in between. Germline CDR1 and CDR2: LGHNT and FRNRAP. The CDR3 totals 18 residues.

V is TRBV3-1 (or the pseudogene TRBV3-2) and J is TRBJ1-5; possibly TRBD1 for D (6 bases). The CDR3 consists of 14 residues. Trimming took 3 bases from V and 2 from J, leaving 8 bases between them. Per the germline V gene, CDR1 is LGHDT and CDR2 is YNNKEL (reference sequence). CDR3 region: CASSQSGGNQPQHF. Written as DNA, the CDR3 is TGTGCCAGCAGCCAGTCAGGGGGCAATCAGCCCCAGCATTTT.

V and J are TRBV2 and TRBJ2-2, with D uncertain. The CDR3 is 15 residues long. Trimming took off 6 bases at V and 5 bases at J, with 16 bases between the two ends. CDR1 and CDR2 from the germline V gene are SNHLY and FYNNEI. CDR3 sequence (DNA): TGTGCCAGCAGGACCTCCTGGCATCCGACCGGGGAGCTGTTTTTT. Protein: CASRTSWHPTGELFF.

V usage is TRBV12-3 or TRBV12-4 and J usage is TRBJ2-1; D is uncertain. V shed 10 bases and J shed 6 bases, with 13 bases lying between them. The CDR3 contains 12 residues. The CDR3 region has the DNA TGTGCCACCCGGCGGCAGGTCAATGAGCAGTTCTTC. It encodes CATRRQVNEQFF.

The V gene is TRBV6-1, the J gene TRBJ2-1, with 7 nucleotides matching TRBD2. The CDR3 covers 15 residues. V shed 2 bases and J 6 bases; nucleotides not matched to a gene: 7. Germline V gives CDR1 MNHNS, CDR2 SASEGT. DNA of the CDR3: TGTGCCAGCAGTGAAACGAGGGGAGGGACCAATGAGCAGTTCTTC. Its protein product is CASSETRGGTNEQFF.

This sequence joins TRBV10-1 and TRBJ1-3; D uncertain. Germline-derived CDR1 and CDR2 are WNHNN and SYGVQD (reference sequence). V was pared by 6 bases and J by 0 bases, with 15 bases between. The CDR3 is 16 residues long. As DNA, the CDR3 is TGCGCCAGCAGGGTTCAACCCGTTAGCTCTGGAAACACCATATATTTT. It yields the protein CASRVQPVSSGNTIYF.